These T cell receptor beta chains were read from a single sample in a study of identical twins. MiXCR, run by TCRdb on the 5' RACE reads, gives a single entry per CDR3 protein. Here the sample spans approximately 700,000 distinct CDR3 sequences, roughly 18% being singletons. The same data also contributed to another study, on T cells expressing NK-cell markers.

Input material: PBMCs. The receptors were gathered from a woman between 18 and 30 years old in good health. Each CDR3 is given with its conserved first and last residue. D genes are given only for firm matches. Only some rows state a clone size, as once, few, many or a class for expanded clones.

cdr3_nt	cdr3_aa	clone_size	cdr3_length	v_call	j_call	d_call
TGTGCCAGAAGCTGGGGCTCTGGGGCCAACGTCCTGACTTTC	CARSWGSGANVLTF	-	14	TRBV5-3	TRBJ2-6	-
TGTGCCAGCAGTATACAGACAGGGGCACACACCTTC	CASSIQTGAHTF	few	12	TRBV6-6	TRBJ1-2	TRBD1
TGTGCCGCCGAATCGAGGGGGGGGGGCAATGAGCAGTTCTTC	CAAESRGGGNEQFF	-	14	TRBV6-1	TRBJ2-1	-
TGCGCCAGCAGTACCGGGACTAGCGAAGATACGCAGTATTTT	CASSTGTSEDTQYF	-	14	TRBV10-1	TRBJ2-3	TRBD2
TGTGCCAGCAGCCCACAGGGCCTCTCTGGGGCCAACGTCCTGACTTTC	CASSPQGLSGANVLTF	-	16	TRBV3-1	TRBJ2-6	-
TGTGCCAGCAGCTCCACTCACAGGGGGAAGTTCTTC	CASSSTHRGKFF	-	12	TRBV7-2	TRBJ2-1	TRBD1
TGTGCCAGCAGTTTTACGGGACTGGGAGCCTACGAGCAGTACTTC	CASSFTGLGAYEQYF	few	15	TRBV27	TRBJ2-7	-
TGTGCCAGCAGCCCCCCGGGACAGGGAAATGGCTACACCTTC	CASSPPGQGNGYTF	-	14	TRBV7-8	TRBJ1-2	TRBD1
TGCGCCAGCAGCTTGACAGGGGTTATCGGAGATACGCAGTATTTT	CASSLTGVIGDTQYF	-	15	TRBV5-1	TRBJ2-3	TRBD1
TGTGCCAGCAGCTCTGGTCCGGGTGGATCATCCGAGCAGTACTTC	CASSSGPGGSSEQYF	few	15	TRBV7-6	TRBJ2-7	-
TGCAGTGCTAGAGCGTCGGAGGTGGGGGCCATATATAATTCACCCCTCCACTTT	CSARASEVGAIYNSPLHF	-	18	TRBV20-1	TRBJ1-6	-
TGCAGCGTTGAAGAAGGATCCAGGACGCTTGGGACCCAGTACTTC	CSVEEGSRTLGTQYF	-	15	TRBV29-1	TRBJ2-5	-
TGTGCCAGCAGCTTCGACCGGACTAGCGGCGAGCAGTACTTC	CASSFDRTSGEQYF	-	14	TRBV7-2	TRBJ2-7	TRBD2
TGCAGTGCTGTTCCGGGACTAGCGGGGGGTGAGCAGTTCTTC	CSAVPGLAGGEQFF	few	14	TRBV20-1	TRBJ2-1	TRBD2
TGCAGTGCTCCCCCGGCTAGCGGGGGAGAGACCCAGTACTTC	CSAPPASGGETQYF	-	14	TRBV20-1	TRBJ2-5	TRBD2
TGCAGCGTCCAGCTGTTGGGGGCTGGTTCACCCCTCCACTTT	CSVQLLGAGSPLHF	-	14	TRBV29-1	TRBJ1-6	-
TGTGCCAGCAGCTTGGCCGGGGGGAGCAGTTACTATGGCTACACCTTC	CASSLAGGSSYYGYTF	few	16	TRBV5-5	TRBJ1-2	-
TGTGCCAGCAGTCTGGACAGGGGGCCTGGGGGGACCCAGTACTTC	CASSLDRGPGGTQYF	-	15	TRBV27	TRBJ2-5	TRBD1
TGTGCCACCTTTATGAATGAGCAGTTCTTC	CATFMNEQFF	-	10	TRBV12-3/TRBV12-4	TRBJ2-1	-
TGTGCCAGCAGCTCTCTCGGACGCAATGGGGGCGAGCAGTACTTC	CASSSLGRNGGEQYF	-	15	TRBV7-9	TRBJ2-7	-